The 20 T cell receptor beta chains given below trace back to one sample, sequenced in a study of cytomegalovirus exposure and HLA in healthy donors (dated by TCRdb to the late 2010s). Libraries came from the immunoSEQ multiplex PCR assay. The multiplex PCR relied on a mix of 60 forward primers for TCR Vbeta segments and 13 reverse primers for TCR Jbeta segments. As stored in TCRdb, this immuneACCESS dataset retains in-frame rearrangements with V and J assigned. A fraction of the clones does not appear; measured against another copy, unresolved V genes explain less than half of the discrepancy, and the remainder lacks a known reason. Within this sample are about 140,000 clones, with around 78% of them counted one time only. The ten largest clones capture less than 7.5% of the sample. Sample: PBMCs. These receptors all stem from a woman aged 40 to 50 in good health and CMV-seropositive.

V is TRBV28 and J is TRBJ1-2; maybe TRBD1 (6 bases). The germline V and J ends were trimmed by 3 bases and 4 bases, with 9 bases remaining between them. The CDR3 has 13 residues. CDR1 and CDR2 from the germline V gene are MDHEN and SYDVKM. This CDR3 reads CASSFRGPYGYTF. The CDR3 DNA is TGTGCCAGCAGTTTCAGGGGACCCTATGGCTACACCTTC.

The chain has TRBV9 and TRBJ1-2; D remains ambiguous. The CDR3 loop spans 15 amino acids. V lost 0 bases and J 4 bases, leaving 13 bases between the germline ends. Germline loops: CDR1 SGDLS, CDR2 YYNGEE. DNA of the CDR3: TGTGCCAGCAGCGTAGCGTCTCAGTCATTCTATGGCTACACCTTC. Its translation: CASSVASQSFYGYTF.

In its sample, this clone was seen a few times. This sequence joins TRBV30 and TRBJ1-2; no clear D gene. Trimming took 0 bases from V and 8 from J, leaving 13 bases between them. Germline V gives CDR1 GTSNPN, CDR2 SVGIG (reference sequence). The CDR3 loop spans 13 amino acids. CDR3 amino acids: CAWSVLPTLGYTF. CDR3 nucleotide sequence: TGTGCCTGGAGTGTTCTTCCGACTCTAGGCTACACCTTC. Using reference TRBV30 and TRBJ1-2 for the parts outside the CDR3, the full variable domain is SQTIHQWPATLVQPVGSPLSLECTVEGTSNPNLYWYRQAAGRGLQLLFYSVGIGQISSEVPQNLSASRPQDRQFILSSKKLLLSDSGFYLCAWSVLPTLGYTFGSGTRLTVV.

V and J are TRBV28 and TRBJ2-5, with 9 nucleotides matching TRBD2. The DNA end is a closer match to TRBJ2-7, so the J assignment may be wrong. Germline CDR1 reads MDHEN; CDR2 reads SYDVKM. This CDR3 is built from 16 residues. The CDR3 nucleotides read TGTGCCAGTCCCCCGCGGGAGGGTCCCGGAGGGGGCGAGCAGTACTTC. Translation gives CASPPREGPGGGEQYF.

This clone was counted a few times. The V gene is TRBV18, the J gene TRBJ1-1; tentative D call: TRBD1 (6 bases). V was trimmed by 8 bases and J by 1 base, leaving 11 bases between them. This CDR3 spans 13 amino acids. Germline loops: CDR1 KGHSH, CDR2 LQKENI. The CDR3 DNA follows: TGTGCCAGCCTCCAGGGGACGAACACTGAAGCTTTCTTT. Translating it yields CASLQGTNTEAFF. The variable domain in full, completed from reference TRBV18 and TRBJ1-1, reads NAGVMQNPRHLVRRRGQEARLRCSPMKGHSHVYWYRQLPEEGLKFMVYLQKENIIDESGMPKERFSAEFPKEGPSILRIQQVVRGDSAAYFCASLQGTNTEAFFGQGTRLTVV.

The chain employs TRBV7-9 and TRBJ2-1; D perhaps matches TRBD1 (6 bases). CDR3 length: 14 residues. V gave up 4 bases and J gave up 9 bases, with 16 bases separating them. Germline V gene data show CDR1 as SEHNR and CDR2 as FQNEAQ (reference sequence). The CDR3 is CASSSGYRVGEQFF. In DNA form, the CDR3 reads TGTGCCAGCAGCTCGGGATACAGGGTTGGTGAGCAGTTCTTC.

As regards this clone: The junction and the germline gene differ at one end; a read error may be behind it. This chain connects TRBV5-4 to TRBJ2-7; 11 positions match TRBD2. Germline V gives CDR1 SGHNT, CDR2 YYREEE (reference sequence). This CDR3 has 15 residues. CDR3 sequence reads: CATSLGTSGPYEQYF. The CDR3 coding sequence is TGTGCCACCAGCTTGGGGACTAGCGGACCCTACGAGCAGTACTTC.

The chain links TRBV5-1 to TRBJ2-1; D uncertain. The CDR3 runs 12 residues. Trimming pared 2 bases from V and 4 bases from J, leaving 4 bases between. The germline CDR1 and CDR2 sequences are SGHRS and YFSETQ. CDR3 sequence (DNA): TGCGCCAGCAGCTTACAGTACAATGAGCAGTTCTTC. This encodes CASSLQYNEQFF.

This chain connects TRBV11-3 to TRBJ2-5; maybe TRBD1 (6 bases). CDR3 size: 12 residues. Looked up from germline, CDR1 is SGHNT and CDR2 is YENEEA. V was clipped by 5 bases and J by 7 bases, with 11 bases between them. CDR3 sequence reads: CASSSQGGTQYF. Here the CDR3 DNA reads TGTGCCAGCAGCAGCCAAGGGGGGACCCAGTACTTC.

The chain employs TRBV11-2 and TRBJ2-4; D possibly corresponds to TRBD2 (5 bases). Trimming removed 4 bases from V and 6 bases from J, with 16 bases in between. The CDR3 is made up of 15 amino acids. Germline V gene sequence: CDR1 SGHAT, CDR2 FQNNGV. Written as DNA, the CDR3 is TGTGCCAGCAGCTCCGATGGGAGAGTCAGAAACATTCAGTACTTC. Its translation: CASSSDGRVRNIQYF.

V usage is TRBV4-2 and J usage is TRBJ2-5; a weak D match, TRBD2 (6 bases). The ends were cut back, 0 bases at V and 2 bases at J, with 37 bases in the middle. The CDR3 has 24 amino acids. Germline loops: CDR1 LGHNA, CDR2 YNFKEQ. This chain's CDR3 is CASSQEKRAGCEGPGARGQETQYF. The CDR3 DNA is TGTGCCAGCAGCCAAGAAAAAAGGGCAGGGTGTGAGGGCCCCGGCGCGCGGGGTCAAGAGACCCAGTACTTC.

The chain links TRBV27 to TRBJ2-3; D unclear. CDR1 is MNHEY and CDR2 is SMNVEV in the germline V gene (reference sequence). Trimming stripped 0 bases from V and 2 bases from J, with 12 bases between. The CDR3 runs 16 residues. The CDR3 sequence: CASSLSRSGATDTQYF. The DNA of the CDR3 is TGTGCCAGCAGTTTATCGAGATCAGGCGCCACAGATACGCAGTATTTT.

This clone was found a few times. CDR3 nucleotides: TGCGCCAGCAGCACCGGGGGGTCTCTAGCGGGGTACTACAATGAGCAGTTCTTC. Its translation: CASSTGGSLAGYYNEQFF. The chain couples TRBV5-1 to TRBJ2-1, with TRBD2 identical over 9 bases. Germline CDR1 is SGHRS and CDR2 is YFSETQ. CDR3 length equals 18 residues. Trimming at V came to 4 bases and at J to 3 bases, leaving 14 bases not matched to a gene.

J is TRBJ2-2 and V is TRBV5-1, with 7 bases matching TRBD2. V shed 3 bases and J 4 bases; nucleotides not matched to a gene: 6. The CDR3 runs to 15 residues. Germline CDR1 SGHRS, CDR2 YFSETQ. The CDR3 sequence: CASSSSGITTGELFF. The DNA of the CDR3 is TGCGCCAGCAGCTCAAGCGGGATTACCACCGGGGAGCTGTTTTTT.

The chain has TRBV11-3 and TRBJ2-3; 11 bases agree with TRBD1. Looked up from germline, CDR1 is SGHNT and CDR2 is YENEEA. The CDR3 spans 17 residues. Trimming cost V 4 bases and J 4 bases; bases outside gene matches: 10. This CDR3 reads CASSSNRDRGNPDTQYF. DNA of the CDR3: TGTGCCAGCAGCTCAAACCGGGACAGGGGGAACCCAGATACGCAGTATTTT.

This rearrangement joins TRBV7-9 to TRBJ1-5, with a tentative D call TRBD1 (5 bases). The V and J ends lost 2 bases and 5 bases respectively, with 13 bases between them. CDR3 length: 15 amino acids. CDR1 and CDR2 (germline): SEHNR, FQNEAQ (reference sequence). DNA of the CDR3: TGTGCCAGCAGCTTATCTGGGGCTGGCGATCAGCCCCAGCATTTT. As protein: CASSLSGAGDQPQHF.

The rearrangement links TRBV27 to TRBJ2-7; 16 bases agree with TRBD2. Germline V CDR1 and CDR2: MNHEY, SMNVEV (reference sequence). The J segment lost 0 bases and the V segment lost 5 bases, leaving 4 bases of the junction unmatched. CDR3 size: 17 residues. CDR3 DNA: TGTGCCAGCAGTGGGACTAGCGGGAGGGCCCGCTCCTACGAGCAGTACTTC. This codes for CASSGTSGRARSYEQYF.

For this clone: This same CDR3 is encoded by further DNA sequences in the sample. The chain uses TRBV5-1 and TRBJ2-3, with D tentatively TRBD1 (6 bases). V was pared by 3 bases and J by 0 bases, with 8 bases between. The CDR3 length is 14 residues. CDR1 and CDR2 from the germline V gene are SGHRS and YFSETQ. The CDR3: CASSSQGSTDTQYF. Written as DNA, the CDR3 is TGCGCCAGCAGCTCACAGGGAAGCACAGATACGCAGTATTTT.

This clone turned up a few times. J is TRBJ2-3 and V is TRBV6-6; the D gene is possibly TRBD2 (5 bases). The CDR3 spans 13 residues. CDR1 is MNHNY, CDR2 SVGAGI, per germline (reference sequence). The germline V and J ends were trimmed by 7 bases and 7 bases, with 15 bases remaining between them. This CDR3 is CASTEGTSYTQYF. The CDR3 region has the DNA TGTGCCAGCACCGAGGGAACCTCCTATACGCAGTATTTT.

V gene TRBV6-5 combines with J gene TRBJ2-7; 13 nucleotides line up with TRBD2. This CDR3 region has 15 residues. CDR1 and CDR2 (germline): MNHEY, SVGAGI. After removal of 6 bases from V and 5 bases from J, the junction contained 7 bases not matched to a gene. The CDR3 region is CASSTGLAGRDEQYF. The CDR3, as DNA: TGTGCCAGCAGCACGGGACTAGCGGGGAGGGACGAGCAGTACTTC.